A single sample is the source of the 21 T cell receptor beta chains below, sequenced in a study of regulatory T cells in long-lasting Graves disease. Specified time point: newly diagnosed GD, antithyroid drugs for less than 3 months. The authors made the TCR library using RNA they extracted from PBMCs. According to the study, TCR beta libraries were built with iRepertoire HTBI primers and CDR3-region Arm-PCR. TCRdb re-called the multiplex PCR reads through MiXCR, storing one row per CDR3 protein. The sample contains roughly 510,000 distinct CDR3 sequences, about 16% of which appear only once. This sample was also put to use in a study of T cells in Graves' hyperthyroidism and ophthalmopathy.

The sample was peripheral blood mononuclear cells (PBMCs), taken at new diagnosis, from a patient treated with antithyroid drugs. All receptors derive from a man aged 18 to 35 with Graves disease.

The chain carries TRBV25-1 and TRBJ1-1, with unresolved D. The CDR3 has 13 residues. Trimming cost V 2 bases and J 10 bases, with 14 bases left between them. Germline CDR1 MGHDK, CDR2 SYGVNS. CDR3 DNA: TGTGCCAGCAGTGAAATCACTAGTCTAGGAGCTTTCTTT. This gives the protein CASSEITSLGAFF. Together with reference TRBV25-1 and TRBJ1-1, the CDR3 gives the full variable domain: EADIYQTPRYLVIGTGKKITLECSQTMGHDKMYWYQQDPGMELHLIHYSYGVNSTEKGDLSSESTVSRIRTEHFPLTLESARPSHTSQYLCASSEITSLGAFFGQGTRLTVV.

This clonotype has a handful of counts. This chain uses TRBV10-3 with TRBJ2-1; D remains ambiguous. Germline V gene lookup returns CDR1 ENHRY and CDR2 SYGVKD. The CDR3 extends over 13 amino acids. V lost 4 bases, J lost 8 bases, and 12 bases lay in between. CDR3 sequence: CAISAVTFHEQFF. The DNA of the CDR3 is TGTGCCATCAGTGCGGTGACATTCCATGAGCAGTTCTTC.

This clonotype has just a few counts. J is TRBJ1-5 and V is TRBV6-1, with a weak D call TRBD1 (5 bases). Per the germline V gene, CDR1 is MNHNS and CDR2 is SASEGT. The length of the CDR3 is 12 residues. Trimming shortened V by 10 bases and J by 4 bases, and 11 bases separated the two germline ends. CDR3 coding DNA: TGTGCCACCGGCGGGGGTAATCAGCCCCAGCATTTT. Protein sequence: CATGGGNQPQHF.

This clonotype showed up just a few times. This sequence joins TRBV28 and TRBJ2-5; 7 nucleotides align to TRBD2. The CDR3 extends over 14 amino acids. Germline assignment: CDR1 MDHEN and CDR2 SYDVKM. Trimming took 3 bases from V and 6 from J; bases not matched to a gene: 7. As DNA, the CDR3 is TGTGCCAGCAGTTTGGGGGGGGGGGGGAAGACCCAGTACTTC. This encodes CASSLGGGGKTQYF.

In this sample, this clonotype turned up a few times. The chain uses TRBV29-1 and TRBJ1-2, with TRBD1 matching 7 bases. The ends lost 6 bases at V and 8 bases at J; junction bases unmatched: 15. There are 14 residues in the CDR3. Germline V gene lookup returns CDR1 SQVTM and CDR2 ANQGSEA. In nucleotides, the CDR3 is TGCAGCGTCTCTCAGACAGGGAAGGCCCTGGGCTACACCTTC. It is translated as CSVSQTGKALGYTF.

This clonotype was seen ten or more times. The rearrangement joins TRBV28 to TRBJ2-7; the D is unclear. Germline values: CDR1 MDHEN, CDR2 SYDVKM. V was clipped by 4 bases and J by 6 bases, with 13 bases between them. There are 13 residues in the CDR3. The CDR3 nucleotides read TGTGCCAGCAGTTCAGGCAGTTTTGGCGAGCAGTACTTC. Its translation is CASSSGSFGEQYF.

Ten or more counts support this clonotype. This chain uses TRBV28 with TRBJ2-5; the match to TRBD2 covers 8 bases. J lost 2 bases, V lost 5 bases, and 4 bases had no gene match. CDR3 length: 14 residues. Germline loops: CDR1 MDHEN, CDR2 SYDVKM. CDR3 amino acids: CASSPLAAQETQYF. The CDR3 bases are TGTGCCAGCAGTCCACTAGCGGCTCAAGAGACCCAGTACTTC.

This clonotype was observed at least ten times. The gene calls are TRBV12-3 or TRBV12-4 and TRBJ1-6; D not resolved. The CDR3 is 14 amino acids. Trimming stripped 2 bases from V and 9 bases from J, with 11 bases between. CDR3 DNA sequence: TGTGCCAGCAGTTTACTGGGTATAATTTCACCCCTCCACTTT. This codes for CASSLLGIISPLHF.

The rearrangement joins TRBV27 to TRBJ2-1; 7 bases align to TRBD1. Germline CDR1 is MNHEY and CDR2 is SMNVEV (reference sequence). The CDR3 loop spans 15 amino acids. V gave up 7 bases and J gave up 5 bases; unmatched junction bases: 11. CDR3 sequence reads: CASTPRTGPDNEQFF. The CDR3 DNA sequence: TGTGCCAGCACCCCCAGGACAGGACCAGACAATGAGCAGTTCTTC.

This clonotype was detected ten times or more. The chain employs TRBV5-1 and TRBJ2-3; the D is unclear. Germline V lookup: CDR1 SGHRS, CDR2 YFSETQ. The CDR3 extends over 12 amino acids. V was cut by 6 bases and J by 6 bases, with 11 bases left in between. DNA for the CDR3: TGCGCCAGCACCCATGAGCCGGATACGCAGTATTTT. This codes for CASTHEPDTQYF.

As to this clonotype: A junction end diverges from the germline sequence, so it may reflect a read error. The gene calls are TRBV7-2 and TRBJ2-1, with unresolved D. The CDR3 spans 13 residues. Per the germline V gene, CDR1 is SGHTA and CDR2 is FQGNSA. The CDR3 here is CAGSLGNLDEQFF. Written as DNA, the CDR3 is TGTGCCGGCAGCTTGGGTAATCTGGATGAGCAGTTCTTC.

The J gene is TRBJ2-7, the V gene TRBV6-1; maybe TRBD2 (6 bases). Germline CDR1 reads MNHNS; CDR2 reads SASEGT. V lost 7 bases, J lost 3 bases, and 19 bases lay in between. The CDR3 has 15 amino acids. CDR3 nucleotides: TGTGCCAGCAAACGGCTCCGGGGGACGATCTACGAGCAGTACTTC. Translated, it gives CASKRLRGTIYEQYF.

This chain joins TRBV28 and TRBJ1-6; 7 bases line up with TRBD1. V shed 7 bases, J shed 2 bases, and the junction held 2 bases outside the gene matches. The CDR3 is 14 amino acids. Germline V gene data show CDR1 as MDHEN and CDR2 as SYDVKM. CDR3 region: CASTDRAYNSPLHF. CDR3 DNA: TGTGCCAGCACAGACAGGGCCTATAATTCACCCCTCCACTTT.

This clonotype was seen a few times. This chain links TRBV6-2 or TRBV6-3 with TRBJ2-7; perhaps D is TRBD1 or TRBD2 (5 bases each). The CDR3 loop spans 15 amino acids. Trimming pared 4 bases from V and 6 bases from J, leaving 19 bases between. The germline V gene encodes CDR1 MNHEY and CDR2 SVGEGT. The CDR3 DNA follows: TGTGCCAGCAGTTCCGGGGTTCAGGGAAGGGGCGAGCAGTACTTC. It codes for CASSSGVQGRGEQYF.

Many counts were recorded for this clonotype. The chain couples TRBV6-1 to TRBJ2-7; D is perhaps TRBD1 (8 bases). Germline V lookup: CDR1 MNHNS, CDR2 SASEGT. The CDR3 has 13 amino acids. V was trimmed by 6 bases and J by 12 bases, leaving 21 bases between them. The CDR3 DNA sequence: TGTGCCAGCAGCGCCGAGCGGGGACAGGCACTGTACTTC. This sequence encodes CASSAERGQALYF.

This chain uses TRBV19 with TRBJ1-1, with D hard to call. This CDR3 is built from 16 residues. Germline assignment: CDR1 LNHDA and CDR2 SQIVND (reference sequence). Trimming cost V 5 bases and J 0 bases, with 16 bases left between them. The CDR3 bases are TGTGCCAGTAGTCTCTCCAGTCGGGGATTGAACACTGAAGCTTTCTTT. Translated, it gives CASSLSSRGLNTEAFF. The entire variable domain, with the rest obtained from reference TRBV19 and TRBJ1-1, is as follows: DGGITQSPKYLFRKEGQNVTLSCEQNLNHDAMYWYRQDPGQGLRLIYYSQIVNDFQKGDIAEGYSVSREKKESFPLTVTSAQKNPTAFYLCASSLSSRGLNTEAFFGQGTRLTVV.

This clonotype was recorded at least ten times. The V and J genes are TRBV29-1 and TRBJ1-1; TRBD1 is a possible D gene (6 bases). Trimming left V 6 bases short and J 4 bases short, with 12 bases between. CDR1 SQVTM and CDR2 ANQGSEA come from the germline V gene. The CDR3 covers 12 residues. The CDR3: CSVRGGATEAFF. The CDR3 DNA follows: TGCAGCGTCCGAGGGGGGGCCACTGAAGCTTTCTTT.

This chain uses TRBV10-3 with TRBJ2-1, with no clear D. Trimming shortened V by 0 bases and J by 8 bases, and 14 bases separated the two germline ends. In germline, CDR1 is ENHRY, CDR2 SYGVKD. The CDR3 consists of 15 residues. CDR3 region: CAISESYGSGYEQFF. The CDR3 nucleotides read TGTGCCATCAGTGAGTCGTACGGGTCCGGCTATGAGCAGTTCTTC.

This clonotype came up many times. The rearrangement joins TRBV20-1 to TRBJ2-1; 7 bases line up with TRBD2. Per the germline V gene, CDR1 is DFQATT and CDR2 is SNEGSKA (reference sequence). This CDR3 region has 13 residues. Trimming took 3 bases from V and 4 from J; bases not matched to a gene: 3. CDR3 residues: CSARASGYNEQFF. In nucleotides, the CDR3 is TGCAGTGCTAGGGCTAGCGGTTACAATGAGCAGTTCTTC.

This clonotype was counted between two and nine times. V and J are TRBV10-2 and TRBJ2-2; 9 bases fit TRBD2. Germline CDR1 WSHSY, CDR2 SAAADI. V was clipped by 10 bases and J by 5 bases; unmatched bases: 20. The CDR3 extends over 18 amino acids. The CDR3 DNA sequence: TGCGCCATCCTCCCCGGGGTAGCGGGAGTGTTACGGACCGGGGAGCTGTTTTTT. Amino acids: CAILPGVAGVLRTGELFF.

This clonotype has ten or more counts. The rearrangement links TRBV29-1 to TRBJ1-2; D perhaps matches TRBD1 (6 bases). CDR1 is SQVTM, CDR2 ANQGSEA, per germline. V was clipped by 7 bases and J by 2 bases, with 11 bases between them. This CDR3 has 12 amino acids. The CDR3 DNA is TGCAGCGCCGAGGGGGGAAACTATGGCTACACCTTC. This codes for CSAEGGNYGYTF. Full variable domain (outside the CDR3, taken from reference TRBV29-1 and TRBJ1-2): SAVISQKPSRDICQRGTSLTIQCQVDSQVTMMFWYRQQPGQSLTLIATANQGSEATYESGFVIDKFPISRPNLTFSTLTVSNMSPEDSSIYLCSAEGGNYGYTFGSGTRLTVV.